This TCR beta chain originates from a study of blood T cell repertoires in COVID-19. Clones were sequenced by immunoSEQ multiplex PCR, and TCRdb holds only the in-frame ones, with some missing. The data show 98,000 or so clones, with roughly 80% seen just once and 20% to 30% held by the top ten. Per germline, CDR1 MNHNS and CDR2 SASEGT. Trimming cost V 1 base and J 8 bases, with 23 bases left between them. This CDR3 has 18 amino acids. The sequencing sample was made of peripheral blood. The V gene is TRBV6-1, the J gene TRBJ1-4; D might be TRBD1 (6 bases). The sequence was collected from a man between 60 and 75 years old with acute or convalescent COVID-19. The CDR3 sequence is CASSEVGRGGGAREKLFF. CDR3 DNA sequence: TGTGCCAGCAGTGAAGTGGGCAGAGGTGGGGGGGCGCGGGAAAAACTGTTTTTT.